This T cell receptor (beta chain) was identified during a study of shared clonotypes between healthy human individuals. This CDR3 contains 16 residues. V was trimmed by 4 bases and J by 0 bases, leaving 13 bases between them. Per the germline V gene, CDR1 is SGHKS and CDR2 is YYEKEE (reference sequence). Produced via immunoSEQ multiplex PCR; TCRdb's table is partial and in-frame only. The sample holds over 850,000 clones, 78% seen once. Naive CD45RA+ and memory CD45RA-negative subsets were split from CD4+ cells. V usage is TRBV5-5 and J usage is TRBJ2-2, with D possibly being TRBD2 (5 bases). This receptor was obtained from a man aged 18 to 30 in good health. Some clones in this sample may be carry-over from other donors' samples. The sample consisted of memory CD4+ T cells from PBMCs. Subset meaning: CD45RA-negative fraction. The CDR3 here is CASSRGRSTNTGELFF. The CDR3 DNA follows: TGTGCCAGCAGCCGGGGAAGGTCGACGAACACCGGGGAGCTGTTTTTT.